This TCR beta chain derives from a study of blood T cell repertoires in COVID-19. Study-level information: Spain, Italy and the United States supplied samples that represented acute and convalescent COVID-19. From T cells, B-cell-depleted T cells, or PBMCs came the material, which was cDNA or gDNA.

In the study's own analysis: Amplified reference gene primers provided the basis for estimating nucleated cell counts. Repertoires were generated with immunoSEQ multiplex PCR, while TCRdb's copy carries only in-frame clones and drops some. V, J and clone size are those of that table, while D and trimming were read from the DNA. This sample has roughly 73,000 clones; 70% to 90% occur once, and the top ten carry less than 3%. This clonotype was obtained from a man in his 70s with active or convalescent COVID-19. The sample consisted of peripheral blood.

The CDR3 sequence is CASSMGLPNTGELFF. The CDR3, as DNA: TGTGCCAGTAGTATGGGGCTCCCGAACACCGGGGAGCTGTTTTTT. The V gene is TRBV19, the J gene TRBJ2-2; possibly TRBD1 for D (5 bases). Germline loops: CDR1 LNHDA, CDR2 SQIVND (reference sequence). V was cut by 3 bases and J by 0 bases, with 8 bases left in between. This CDR3 is built from 15 residues.